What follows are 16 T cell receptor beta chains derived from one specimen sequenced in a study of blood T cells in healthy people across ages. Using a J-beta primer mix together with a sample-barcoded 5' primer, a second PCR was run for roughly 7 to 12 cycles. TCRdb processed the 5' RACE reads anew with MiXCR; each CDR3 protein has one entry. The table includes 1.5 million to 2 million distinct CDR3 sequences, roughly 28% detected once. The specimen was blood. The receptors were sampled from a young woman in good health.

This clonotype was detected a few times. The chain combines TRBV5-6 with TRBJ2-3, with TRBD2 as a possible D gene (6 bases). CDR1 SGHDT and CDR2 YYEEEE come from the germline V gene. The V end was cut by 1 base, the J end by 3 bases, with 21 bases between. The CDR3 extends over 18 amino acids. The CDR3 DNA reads TGTGCCAGCAGCTTGAATCCCTTAGCGGCGGGAAGGACAGATACGCAGTATTTT. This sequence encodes CASSLNPLAAGRTDTQYF.

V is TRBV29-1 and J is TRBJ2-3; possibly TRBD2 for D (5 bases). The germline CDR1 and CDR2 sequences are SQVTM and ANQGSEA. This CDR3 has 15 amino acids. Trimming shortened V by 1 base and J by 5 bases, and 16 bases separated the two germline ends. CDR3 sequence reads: CSVEVGGVGRDTQYF. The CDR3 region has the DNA TGCAGCGTTGAAGTCGGCGGCGTTGGGAGAGATACGCAGTATTTT.

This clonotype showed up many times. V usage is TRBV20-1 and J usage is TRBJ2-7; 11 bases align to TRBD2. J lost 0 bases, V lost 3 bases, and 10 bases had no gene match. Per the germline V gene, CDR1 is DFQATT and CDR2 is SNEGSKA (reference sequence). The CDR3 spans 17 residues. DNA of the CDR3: TGCAGTGCTAGCAGGCTAGCGGGGGGCCAGAGCTCCTACGAGCAGTACTTC. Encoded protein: CSASRLAGGQSSYEQYF.

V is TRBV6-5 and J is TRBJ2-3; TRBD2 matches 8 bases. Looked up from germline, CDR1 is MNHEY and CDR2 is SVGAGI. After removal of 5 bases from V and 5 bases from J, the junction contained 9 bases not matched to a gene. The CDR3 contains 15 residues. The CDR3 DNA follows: TGTGCCAGCAGTCTCAAGCGGGAGATGTTAGATACGCAGTATTTT. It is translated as CASSLKREMLDTQYF.

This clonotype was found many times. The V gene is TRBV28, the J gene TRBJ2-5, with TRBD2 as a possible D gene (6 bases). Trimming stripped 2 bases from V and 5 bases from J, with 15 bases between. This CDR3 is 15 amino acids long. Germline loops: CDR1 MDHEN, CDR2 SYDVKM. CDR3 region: CASSLGGTGRETQYF. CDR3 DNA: TGTGCCAGCAGTTTAGGGGGGACGGGGAGGGAGACCCAGTACTTC.

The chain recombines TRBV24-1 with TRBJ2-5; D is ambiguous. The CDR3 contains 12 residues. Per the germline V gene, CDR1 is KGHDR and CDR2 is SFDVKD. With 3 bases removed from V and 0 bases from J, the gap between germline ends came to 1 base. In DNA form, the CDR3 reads TGTGCCACCAGTGATGACCAAGAGACCCAGTACTTC. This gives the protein CATSDDQETQYF.

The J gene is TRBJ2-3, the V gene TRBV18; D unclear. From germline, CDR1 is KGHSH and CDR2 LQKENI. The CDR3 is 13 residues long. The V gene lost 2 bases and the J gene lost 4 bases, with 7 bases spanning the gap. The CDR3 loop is CASSPALPDTQYF. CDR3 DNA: TGTGCCAGCTCACCAGCACTGCCAGATACGCAGTATTTT.

The CDR3 is CASSIESGTAQETQYF. In DNA form, the CDR3 reads TGTGCCAGTAGTATAGAGTCCGGGACAGCCCAAGAGACCCAGTACTTC. The rearrangement links TRBV19 to TRBJ2-5; TRBD1 agrees at 7 bases. After removal of 0 bases from V and 1 base from J, the junction contained 5 bases not matched to a gene. Looked up from germline, CDR1 is LNHDA and CDR2 is SQIVND (reference sequence). This CDR3 is built from 16 residues.

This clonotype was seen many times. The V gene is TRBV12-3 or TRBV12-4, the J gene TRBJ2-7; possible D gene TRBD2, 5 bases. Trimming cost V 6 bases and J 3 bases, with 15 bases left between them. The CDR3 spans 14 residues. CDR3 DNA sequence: TGTGCCAGCAGCGTACGGACTCCAGGCTACGAGCAGTACTTC. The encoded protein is CASSVRTPGYEQYF.

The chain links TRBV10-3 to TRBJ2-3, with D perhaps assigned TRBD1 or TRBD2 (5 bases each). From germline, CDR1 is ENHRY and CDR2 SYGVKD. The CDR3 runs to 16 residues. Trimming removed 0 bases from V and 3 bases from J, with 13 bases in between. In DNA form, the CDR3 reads TGTGCCATCAGTGAGTCGTCCCGGGACGGAACAGATACGCAGTATTTT. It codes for CAISESSRDGTDTQYF.

CDR3 DNA sequence: TGTGCCAGCAGCCGCAGGGGGGGAGGGGGTACCTACAATGAGCAGTACTTC. Protein: CASSRRGGGGTYNEQYF. This chain joins TRBV7-2 and TRBJ2-4; the D call may be TRBD1 or TRBD2 (7 bases each). This CDR3 has 17 amino acids. Trimming cost V 5 bases and J 13 bases, with 30 bases left between them. CDR1 and CDR2 from the germline V gene are SGHTA and FQGNSA.

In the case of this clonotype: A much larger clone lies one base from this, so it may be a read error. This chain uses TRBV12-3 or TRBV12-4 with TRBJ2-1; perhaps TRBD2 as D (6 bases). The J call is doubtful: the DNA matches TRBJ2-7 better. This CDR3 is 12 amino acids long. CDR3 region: CASSREYNEQYF. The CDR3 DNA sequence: TGTGCCAGCAGCCGGGAGTACAATGAGCAGTACTTC.

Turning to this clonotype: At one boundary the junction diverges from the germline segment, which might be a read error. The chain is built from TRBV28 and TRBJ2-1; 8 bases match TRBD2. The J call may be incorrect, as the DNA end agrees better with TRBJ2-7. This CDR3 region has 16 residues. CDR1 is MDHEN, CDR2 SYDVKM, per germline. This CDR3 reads CVSSLISGGASYEQYF. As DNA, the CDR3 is TGTGTCAGCAGTTTAATTTCGGGGGGGGCCTCCTACGAGCAGTACTTC.

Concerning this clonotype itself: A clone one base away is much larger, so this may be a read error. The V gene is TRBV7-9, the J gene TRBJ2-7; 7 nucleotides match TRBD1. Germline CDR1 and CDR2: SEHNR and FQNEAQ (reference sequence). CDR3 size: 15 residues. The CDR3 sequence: CASSIGQASSHEQYF. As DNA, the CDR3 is TGTGCCAGCAGCATAGGACAGGCGAGCTCCCACGAGCAGTACTTC.

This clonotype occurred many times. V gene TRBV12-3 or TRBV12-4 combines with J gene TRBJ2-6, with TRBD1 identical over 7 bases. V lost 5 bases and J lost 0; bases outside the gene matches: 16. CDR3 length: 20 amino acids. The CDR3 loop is CASSKRTPGQISSGANVLTF. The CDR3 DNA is TGTGCCAGCAGTAAGCGGACACCGGGACAGATATCCTCTGGGGCCAACGTCCTGACTTTC.

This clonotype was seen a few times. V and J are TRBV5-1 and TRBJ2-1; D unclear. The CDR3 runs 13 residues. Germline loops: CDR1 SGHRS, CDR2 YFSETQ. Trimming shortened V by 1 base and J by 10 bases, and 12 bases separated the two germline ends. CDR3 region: CASSLPRPGEQFF. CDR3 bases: TGCGCCAGCAGCTTGCCCCGTCCTGGGGAGCAGTTCTTC.